The 9 T cell receptor beta chains in this list originate from one sample, sequenced in a study of post-analysis software for immune sequencing data. The antigens of these receptors remain unknown. Every TCR beta cDNA library bore unique molecular identifiers. TCRdb ran MiXCR on the PCR reads and lists one entry per CDR3 protein. The sample has 350,000 to 450,000 distinct CDR3 sequences; approximately 39% are singletons. Findings and caveats of the study: When patients were compared with controls, 5 or 6 TRBV segments were more frequent, TRBV5-6, TRBV5-1 and TRBV20-1 among them.

Sequencing was done on a sample of blood. Receptors were obtained from a girl aged 2-15 years with multiple sclerosis.

This clonotype was picked up a small number of times. This chain joins TRBV4-1 and TRBJ2-3; D gene uncertain. Trimming removed 2 bases at V and 2 bases at J, with 5 bases between. The germline V gene has CDR1 MGHRA and CDR2 YSYEKL. CDR3 size: 13 residues. CDR3 loop: CASSQSITDTQYF. CDR3 DNA: TGCGCCAGCAGCCAAAGTATCACAGATACGCAGTATTTT.

This clonotype has a handful of counts. This chain connects TRBV10-3 to TRBJ2-3; TRBD2 matches at 9 bases. Trimming removed 3 bases from V and 3 bases from J; junction bases left unmatched: 10. This CDR3 has 17 amino acids. Germline CDR1 is ENHRY and CDR2 is SYGVKD. The chain's CDR3 is CAISEGWTSDGTDTQYF. For the CDR3, the DNA is TGTGCCATCAGTGAAGGTTGGACTAGCGACGGGACAGATACGCAGTATTTT.

The CDR3: CASVAGPENEKLFF. DNA for the CDR3: TGTGCCAGCGTCGCAGGCCCCGAGAATGAAAAACTGTTTTTT. The chain couples TRBV12-3 or TRBV12-4 to TRBJ1-4, with unresolved D. The V end was cut by 8 bases, the J end by 5 bases, with 15 bases between. The CDR3 is 14 residues long.

This clonotype was counted a few times. The chain recombines TRBV10-3 with TRBJ2-1; D is uncertain. This CDR3 region has 11 residues. The V end was cut by 1 base, the J end by 8 bases, with 3 bases between. Germline lookup yields CDR1 ENHRY and CDR2 SYGVKD. The CDR3 spells CAISELYEQFF. In DNA form, the CDR3 reads TGTGCCATCAGTGAGTTGTATGAGCAGTTCTTC.

The table lists this clonotype with a few counts. The rearrangement uses TRBV5-1 and TRBJ1-1; perhaps TRBD1 as D (5 bases). V was pared by 4 bases and J by 3 bases, with 10 bases between. Germline V gene data show CDR1 as SGHRS and CDR2 as YFSETQ. This CDR3 has 13 amino acids. CDR3 in DNA: TGCGCCAGCAGCGTACAGGCAGACACTGAAGCTTTCTTT. As protein: CASSVQADTEAFF.

This rearrangement joins TRBV27 to TRBJ2-3; 7 bases agree with TRBD1. Germline assignment: CDR1 MNHEY and CDR2 SMNVEV (reference sequence). This CDR3 comprises 16 residues. The trim removed 3 bases at V and 0 bases at J, leaving 6 bases unmatched. The CDR3 DNA is TGTGCCAGCAGTTTTTTGGGACAGCGTAGCACAGATACGCAGTATTTT. Translation: CASSFLGQRSTDTQYF.

The gene calls are TRBV3-1 and TRBJ2-1; 13 bases match TRBD2. This CDR3 region has 14 residues. CDR1 and CDR2 from the germline V gene are LGHDT and YNNKEL (reference sequence). J was trimmed by 10 bases and V by 3 bases; bases with no gene match: 3. For the CDR3, the DNA is TGTGCCAGCAGCCACCAGGGACTAGCGGGGGAGCAGTTCTTC. It yields the protein CASSHQGLAGEQFF.

This clonotype was recorded a few times. The chain links TRBV3-1 to TRBJ2-1, with TRBD2 matching over 8 bases. There are 17 residues in the CDR3. V lost 3 bases, J lost 3 bases, and 10 bases stayed unmatched. CDR1 and CDR2 from the germline V gene are LGHDT and YNNKEL (reference sequence). The CDR3 region is CASSQERGRGSYNEQFF. The CDR3 DNA reads as TGTGCCAGCAGCCAGGAGCGGGGGCGAGGGAGCTACAATGAGCAGTTCTTC.

This clonotype was seen only a few times. The J gene is TRBJ2-1, the V gene TRBV7-2; D ambiguous. V was cut by 8 bases and J by 0 bases, with 8 bases left in between. Germline V gives CDR1 SGHTA, CDR2 FQGNSA. The CDR3 sequence is 13 residues long. The CDR3 region has the DNA TGTGCCAGCGAGCTGAGCTCCTACAATGAGCAGTTCTTC. Translation gives CASELSSYNEQFF. Combining the CDR3 with reference TRBV7-2 and TRBJ2-1 gives the whole variable domain GAGVSQSPSNKVTEKGKDVELRCDPISGHTALYWYRQSLGQGLEFLIYFQGNSAPDKSGLPSDRFSAERTGGSVSTLTIQRTQQEDSAVYLCASELSSYNEQFFGPGTRLTVL.